These T cell receptor beta chains were read from a single sample in a study of breast tumors, draining lymph nodes, adjacent tissues. TCRdb fed the multiplex PCR reads into MiXCR, producing one record per CDR3 protein. The data contain 83,000 or so distinct CDR3 sequences, roughly a fifth of them seen just once; the ten biggest clones take up about 2.5%. Sequences were obtained from axillary lymph node tissue. These receptor sequences come from a female donor with breast cancer. Some clones in this sample may be carry-over from other donors' samples. CDR3s include the opening cysteine and the closing phenylalanine or tryptophan. D genes are given only for firm matches. Clone size, where shown, is once, few, many, or a class for clones that have expanded.

j_gene | v_gene | d_gene | abundance | CDR3aa | CDR3nt
TRBJ2-2 | TRBV20-1 | - | many | CSAIPTNTGELFF | TGCAGTGCTATTCCCACGAACACCGGGGAGCTGTTTTTT
TRBJ1-6 | TRBV6-5 | - | many | CASSYTRPRGSGNSPLHF | TGTGCCAGCAGTTATACCCGGCCCAGGGGTTCGGGAAATTCACCCCTCCACTTT
TRBJ2-1 | TRBV7-2 | TRBD2 | many | CASSSTSGIFNEQFF | TGTGCCAGCAGCTCAACTAGCGGGATTTTCAATGAGCAGTTCTTC
TRBJ1-5 | TRBV19 | TRBD1 | many | CASMGQVNQPQHF | TGTGCCAGTATGGGACAGGTCAATCAGCCCCAGCATTTT
TRBJ2-4 | TRBV2 | - | - | CASRGDLANIQYF | TGTGCCAGCAGGGGGGACCTGGCGAACATTCAGTACTTC
TRBJ2-7 | TRBV9 | - | many | CASSVGTEVEQYF | TGTGCCAGCAGCGTGGGGACGGAGGTCGAGCAGTACTTC
TRBJ1-2 | TRBV20-1 | - | many | CSAPLGGMGGGYTF | TGCAGTGCCCCATTAGGCGGTATGGGGGGGGGCTACACCTTC
TRBJ2-1 | TRBV13 | - | many | CASRRLDFYNEQFF | TGTGCCAGCAGACGGCTGGACTTCTACAATGAGCAGTTCTTC
TRBJ2-5 | TRBV7-2 | TRBD2 | many | CASSRESRGGETQYF | TGTGCCAGCAGCCGCGAGAGTCGGGGGGGAGAGACCCAGTACTTC
TRBJ2-7 | TRBV28 | - | many | CASSIPPPYEQYF | TGTGCCAGCAGTATTCCCCCCCCTTACGAGCAGTACTTC
TRBJ2-7 | TRBV27 | - | many | CASTKGRQVWYF | TGTGCCAGCACCAAGGGGAGACAGGTTTGGTACTTC
TRBJ1-2 | TRBV19 | - | few | CASSSSYGPSNYGYTF | TGTGCCAGTAGTAGCTCCTATGGTCCCTCGAACTATGGCTACACCTTC
TRBJ2-1 | TRBV27 | - | - | CASTPPGGLTYNEQFF | TGTGCCAGCACCCCGCCCGGGGGGCTGACCTACAATGAGCAGTTCTTC
TRBJ2-3 | TRBV2 | TRBD2 | many | CASSDFSGSTDTQYF | TGTGCCAGCAGTGATTTTAGCGGGAGTACAGATACGCAGTATTTT
TRBJ2-7 | TRBV20-1 | TRBD2 | many | CSASPPSGSGRDRYF | TGCAGTGCCTCACCTCCTTCGGGTAGCGGGAGGGACCGGTACTTC
TRBJ2-2 | TRBV7-3 | - | many | CASSLVGGSAGELFF | TGTGCCAGCAGCTTAGTTGGGGGGAGCGCCGGGGAGCTGTTTTTT
TRBJ2-7 | TRBV7-8 | - | many | CASTPGQGIYEQYF | TGTGCCAGCACCCCGGGGCAGGGAATCTACGAGCAGTACTTC
TRBJ1-6 | TRBV28 | - | - | CASSLARYVKVISPLHF | TGTGCCAGCAGTTTAGCCCGTTACGTTAAGGTCATTTCACCCCTCCACTTT
TRBJ2-3 | TRBV6-4 | - | many | CASSEVGGHTDTQYF | TGTGCCAGCAGTGAGGTCGGGGGCCACACAGATACGCAGTATTTT
TRBJ2-3 | TRBV9 | - | many | CASSVSGYRTDTQYF | TGTGCCAGCAGCGTCTCAGGGTATCGAACAGATACGCAGTATTTT
TRBJ1-2 | TRBV30 | - | many | CAWGEGGYTF | TGTGCCTGGGGCGAGGGCGGCTACACCTTC
TRBJ2-3 | TRBV24-1 | - | - | CATSGSFRGAQYF | TGTGCCACCAGTGGTTCCTTCCGGGGAGCGCAGTATTTT
TRBJ2-5 | TRBV6-2/TRBV6-3 | - | many | CASSYEVTQYF | TGTGCCAGCAGTTACGAGGTGACCCAGTACTTC
TRBJ2-5 | TRBV4-1 | TRBD2 | many | CASSQVTSAFQETQYF | TGCGCCAGCAGCCAAGTTACTAGCGCCTTCCAAGAGACCCAGTACTTC
TRBJ2-3 | TRBV7-2 | - | many | CASSLGARIDTQYF | TGTGCCAGCAGCTTAGGCGCTCGGATAGATACGCAGTATTTT